The subject of this entry is one TCR beta chain. Its antigen is still unknown. Treatment meaning: oral pan-JAK inhibitor, 5-10 mg twice daily. PBMCs served as the source from which CD4+ and CD8+ T cells were sorted. Extraction and reverse transcription of RNA yielded cDNA as the sequencing template. Sequenced by immunoSEQ multiplex PCR; TCRdb stores in-frame clones only, minus some. The data show 200,000 to 250,000 clones, 64% seen once. This sample stems from a study of CD8+ T cells in alopecia areata. Study-wide points: While patients received tofacitinib, many expanded lesional clones remained present in scalp and blood.

Here the sequenced sample was CD4+ T cells sorted from blood, taken at week 4, from a patient treated with tofacitinib. This receptor was obtained from a human donor with alopecia areata.

The CDR3 nucleotides are TGTGCCAGCAGCCCTGTCCCCAATCAGCCCCAGCATTTT. Its protein product is CASSPVPNQPQHF. The chain is built from TRBV6-5 and TRBJ1-5, with D unclear. V lost 6 bases and J 3 bases, leaving 9 bases between the germline ends. The CDR3 covers 13 residues. Germline CDR1 reads MNHEY; CDR2 reads SVGAGI.